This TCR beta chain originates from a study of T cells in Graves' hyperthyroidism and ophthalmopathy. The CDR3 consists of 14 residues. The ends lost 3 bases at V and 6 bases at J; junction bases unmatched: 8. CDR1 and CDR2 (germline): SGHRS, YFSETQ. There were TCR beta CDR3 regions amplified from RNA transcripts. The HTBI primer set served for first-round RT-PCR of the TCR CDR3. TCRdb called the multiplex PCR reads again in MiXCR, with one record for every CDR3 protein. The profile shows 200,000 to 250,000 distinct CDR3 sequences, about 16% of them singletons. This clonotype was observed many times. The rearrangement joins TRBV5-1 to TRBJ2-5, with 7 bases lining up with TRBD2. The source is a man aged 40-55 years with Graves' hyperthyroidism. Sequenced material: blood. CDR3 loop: CASSSGGTGKTQYF. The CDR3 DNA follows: TGCGCCAGCAGCTCGGGAGGTACTGGGAAGACCCAGTACTTC.